The subject of this entry is one T cell receptor beta chain. The source of the sample is a study of blood T cell repertoires in COVID-19. At the level of the study: The samples span acute and convalescent COVID-19 from the United States, Italy and Spain. T cells, B-cell-depleted T cells, or PBMCs supplied cDNA or gDNA.

J lost 6 bases, V lost 4 bases, and 4 bases had no gene match. This CDR3 contains 16 residues. Germline V gives CDR1 MNHNY, CDR2 SVGAGI (reference sequence). The authors' processing: The authors estimated nucleated cell counts from reference gene primer amplification. Here immunoSEQ multiplex PCR was the method, and the copy in TCRdb shows in-frame clones only, minus some. For V, J and clone size, that table is used; D and trimming come from the DNA. The sample contains hundreds of thousands of clones, just under 85% of which appear only once. The specimen sequenced was peripheral blood. The source of this sequence is a woman older than 75 with acute or convalescent COVID-19. The V gene is TRBV6-6, the J gene TRBJ2-3; 16 positions match TRBD2. CDR3 sequence reads: CASSWGTSGRVDTQYF. CDR3 nucleotides: TGTGCCAGCAGTTGGGGGACTAGCGGGAGGGTCGATACGCAGTATTTT.